This T cell receptor beta chain was recovered during a study of response to subunit inactivated influenza vaccine. This CDR3 is built from 16 residues. V was clipped by 1 base and J by 4 bases, with 16 bases between them. Germline V lookup: CDR1 SGHTA, CDR2 FQGNSA. In TCRdb, the RT-PCR reads were re-called with MiXCR into one record per CDR3 protein. The top ten hold 13% of the sample, which has 490,000 or so distinct CDR3 sequences, about 7.6% seen once. This sequence was found in a man aged 45-69 years who received an inactivated influenza vaccine. Sequencing was performed on PBMCs from blood, taken 23 months after vaccination. V gene TRBV7-2 combines with J gene TRBJ1-2; D call uncertain. CDR3 nucleotides: TGTGCCAGCAGCTTAGTCCATGTGGGTCCGTCCTATGGCTACACCTTC. Translation gives CASSLVHVGPSYGYTF.